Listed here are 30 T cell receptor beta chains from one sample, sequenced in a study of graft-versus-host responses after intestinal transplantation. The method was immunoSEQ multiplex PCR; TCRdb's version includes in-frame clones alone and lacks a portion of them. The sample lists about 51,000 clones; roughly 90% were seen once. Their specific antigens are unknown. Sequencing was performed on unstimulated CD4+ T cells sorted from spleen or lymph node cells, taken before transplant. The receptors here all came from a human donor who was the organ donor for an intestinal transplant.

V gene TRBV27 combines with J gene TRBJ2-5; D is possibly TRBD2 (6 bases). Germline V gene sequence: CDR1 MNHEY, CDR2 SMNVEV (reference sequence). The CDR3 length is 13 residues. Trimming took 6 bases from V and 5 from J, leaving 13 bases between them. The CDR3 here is CASSPIRGETQYF. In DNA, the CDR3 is TGTGCCAGCAGCCCCATACGGGGGGAGACCCAGTACTTC.

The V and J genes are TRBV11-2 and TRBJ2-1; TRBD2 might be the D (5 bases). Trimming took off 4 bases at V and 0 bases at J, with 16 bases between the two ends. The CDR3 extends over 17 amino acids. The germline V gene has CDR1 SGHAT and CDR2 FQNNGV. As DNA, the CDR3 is TGTGCCAGCAGCTCCGATCGTGGACTTGGCTCCTACAATGAGCAGTTCTTC. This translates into CASSSDRGLGSYNEQFF.

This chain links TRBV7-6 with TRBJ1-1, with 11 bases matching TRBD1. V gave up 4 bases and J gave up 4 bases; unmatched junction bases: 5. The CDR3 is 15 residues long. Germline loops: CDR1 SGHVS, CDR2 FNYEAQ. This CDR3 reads CASSSRDRGTTEAFF. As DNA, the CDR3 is TGTGCCAGCAGCTCGCGGGACAGGGGGACCACTGAAGCTTTCTTT. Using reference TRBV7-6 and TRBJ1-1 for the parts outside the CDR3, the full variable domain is GAGVSQSPRYKVTKRGQDVALRCDPISGHVSLYWYRQALGQGPEFLTYFNYEAQQDKSGLPNDRFSAERPEGSISTLTIQRTEQRDSAMYRCASSSRDRGTTEAFFGQGTRLTVV.

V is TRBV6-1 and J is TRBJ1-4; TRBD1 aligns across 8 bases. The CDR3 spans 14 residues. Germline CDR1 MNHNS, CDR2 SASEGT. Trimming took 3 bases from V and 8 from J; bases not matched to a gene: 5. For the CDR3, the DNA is TGTGCCAGCAGTGAGGACAGGGTAGAGGAAAAACTGTTTTTT. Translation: CASSEDRVEEKLFF.

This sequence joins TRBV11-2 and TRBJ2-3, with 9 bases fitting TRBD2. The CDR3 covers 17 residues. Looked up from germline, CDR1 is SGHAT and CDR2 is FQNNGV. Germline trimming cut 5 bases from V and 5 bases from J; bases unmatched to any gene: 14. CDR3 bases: TGTGCCAGCAGCCACATTAGCGGGAGTGAAGCGGGAGATACGCAGTATTTT. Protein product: CASSHISGSEAGDTQYF.

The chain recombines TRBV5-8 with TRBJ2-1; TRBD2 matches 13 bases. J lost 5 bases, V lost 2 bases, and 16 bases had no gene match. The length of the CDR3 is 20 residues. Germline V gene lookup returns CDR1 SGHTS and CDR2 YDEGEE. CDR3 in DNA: TGTGCCAGCAGCTTAAGACTAGCGGGAGGCTGGGCCAGACGTAACAATGAGCAGTTCTTC. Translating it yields CASSLRLAGGWARRNNEQFF.

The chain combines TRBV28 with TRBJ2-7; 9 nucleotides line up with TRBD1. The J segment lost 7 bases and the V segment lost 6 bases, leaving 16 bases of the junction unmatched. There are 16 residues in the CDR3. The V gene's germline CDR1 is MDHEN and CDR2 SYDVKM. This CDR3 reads CASSLSIGQGSREQYF. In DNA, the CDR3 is TGTGCCAGCAGCCTCTCCATCGGACAGGGGAGTCGAGAGCAGTACTTC.

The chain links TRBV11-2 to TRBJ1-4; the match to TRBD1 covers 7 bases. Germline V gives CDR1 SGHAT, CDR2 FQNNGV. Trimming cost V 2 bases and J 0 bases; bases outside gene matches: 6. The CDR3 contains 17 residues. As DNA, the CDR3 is TGTGCCAGCAGCTTAAGGGGACAGATACCAACTAATGAAAAACTGTTTTTT. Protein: CASSLRGQIPTNEKLFF.

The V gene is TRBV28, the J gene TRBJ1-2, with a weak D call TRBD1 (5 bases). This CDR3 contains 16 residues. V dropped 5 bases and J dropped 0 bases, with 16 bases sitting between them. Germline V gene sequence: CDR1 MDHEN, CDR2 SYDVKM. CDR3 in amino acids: CASSPGGQAANYGYTF. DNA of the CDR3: TGTGCCAGCAGTCCCGGGGGTCAGGCTGCTAACTATGGCTACACCTTC.

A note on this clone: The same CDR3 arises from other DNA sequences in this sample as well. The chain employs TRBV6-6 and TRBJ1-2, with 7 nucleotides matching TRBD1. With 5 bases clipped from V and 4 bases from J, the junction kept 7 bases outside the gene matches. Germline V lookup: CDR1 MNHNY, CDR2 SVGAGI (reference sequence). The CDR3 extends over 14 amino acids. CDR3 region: CASSASTGTYGYTF. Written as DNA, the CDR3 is TGTGCCAGCAGTGCCTCGACAGGGACCTATGGCTACACCTTC.

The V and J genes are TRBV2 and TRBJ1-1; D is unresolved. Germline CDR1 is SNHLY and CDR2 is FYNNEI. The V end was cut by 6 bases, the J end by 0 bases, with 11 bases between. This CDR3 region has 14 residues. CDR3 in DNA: TGTGCCAGCAGGCCGACATCTTTGAACACTGAAGCTTTCTTT. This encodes CASRPTSLNTEAFF.

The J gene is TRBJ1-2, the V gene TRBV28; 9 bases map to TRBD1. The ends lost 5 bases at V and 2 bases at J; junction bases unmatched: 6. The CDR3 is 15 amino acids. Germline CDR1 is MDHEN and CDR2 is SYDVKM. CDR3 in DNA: TGTGCCAGCAGTACACCCGGGACAGGGAACTATGGCTACACCTTC. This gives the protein CASSTPGTGNYGYTF.

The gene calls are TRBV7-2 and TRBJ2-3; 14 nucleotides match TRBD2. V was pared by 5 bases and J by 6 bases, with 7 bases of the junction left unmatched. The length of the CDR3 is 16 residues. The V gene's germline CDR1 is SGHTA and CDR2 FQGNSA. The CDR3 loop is CASSPRLAGGADTQYF. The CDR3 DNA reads TGTGCCAGCAGCCCCAGACTAGCGGGAGGGGCGGATACGCAGTATTTT.

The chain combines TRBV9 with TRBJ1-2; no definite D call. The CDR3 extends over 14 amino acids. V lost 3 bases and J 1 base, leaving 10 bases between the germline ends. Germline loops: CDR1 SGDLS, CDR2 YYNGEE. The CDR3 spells CASSATTHNYGYTF. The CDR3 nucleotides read TGTGCCAGCAGCGCAACGACACATAACTATGGCTACACCTTC. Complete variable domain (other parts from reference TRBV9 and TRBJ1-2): DSGVTQTPKHLITATGQRVTLRCSPRSGDLSVYWYQQSLDQGLQFLIQYYNGEERAKGNILERFSAQQFPDLHSELNLSSLELGDSALYFCASSATTHNYGYTFGSGTRLTVV.

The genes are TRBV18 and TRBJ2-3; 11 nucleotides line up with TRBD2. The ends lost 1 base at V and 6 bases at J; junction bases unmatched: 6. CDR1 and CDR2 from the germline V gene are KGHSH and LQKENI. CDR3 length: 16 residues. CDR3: CASSPRVAGGPDTQYF. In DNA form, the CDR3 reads TGTGCCAGCTCACCACGAGTAGCGGGAGGGCCGGATACGCAGTATTTT.

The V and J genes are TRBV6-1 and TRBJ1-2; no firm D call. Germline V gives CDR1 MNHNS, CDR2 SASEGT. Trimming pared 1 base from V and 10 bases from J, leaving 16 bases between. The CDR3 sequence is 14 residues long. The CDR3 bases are TGTGCCAGCAGTGAAGGGAAGGATATGGGCGTCTACACCTTC. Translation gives CASSEGKDMGVYTF.

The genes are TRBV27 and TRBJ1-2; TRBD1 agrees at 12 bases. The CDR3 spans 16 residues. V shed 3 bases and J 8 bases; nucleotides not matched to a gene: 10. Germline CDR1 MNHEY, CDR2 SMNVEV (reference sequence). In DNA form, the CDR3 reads TGTGCCAGCAGTTTTACAGGGACAGGGGGCTCGGGGGGCTACACCTTC. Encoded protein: CASSFTGTGGSGGYTF.

Written as DNA, the CDR3 is TGTGCCAGCAGCCAAGAACTCCAGACCCAGTACTTC. It yields the protein CASSQELQTQYF. The chain employs TRBV4-2 and TRBJ2-5; D not certain. V lost 0 bases and J 6 bases, leaving 5 bases between the germline ends. There are 12 residues in the CDR3. The V gene's germline CDR1 is LGHNA and CDR2 YNFKEQ.

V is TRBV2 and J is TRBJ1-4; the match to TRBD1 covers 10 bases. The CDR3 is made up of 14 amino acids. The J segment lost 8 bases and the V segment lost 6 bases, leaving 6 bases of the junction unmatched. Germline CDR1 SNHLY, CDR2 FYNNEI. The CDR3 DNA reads TGTGCCAGCAGCGGGACAGGGGTCTACGAAAAACTGTTTTTT. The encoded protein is CASSGTGVYEKLFF.

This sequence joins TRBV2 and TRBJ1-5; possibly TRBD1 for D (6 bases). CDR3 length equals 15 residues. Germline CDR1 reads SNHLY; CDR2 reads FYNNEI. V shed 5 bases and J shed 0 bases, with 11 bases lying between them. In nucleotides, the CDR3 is TGTGCCAGCAGTTCGGACAGCTATAGCAATCAGCCCCAGCATTTT. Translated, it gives CASSSDSYSNQPQHF. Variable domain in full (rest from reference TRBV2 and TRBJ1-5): EPEVTQTPSHQVTQMGQEVILRCVPISNHLYFYWYRQILGQKVEFLVSFYNNEISEKSEIFDDQFSVERPDGSNFTLKIRSTKLEDSAMYFCASSSDSYSNQPQHFGDGTRLSIL.

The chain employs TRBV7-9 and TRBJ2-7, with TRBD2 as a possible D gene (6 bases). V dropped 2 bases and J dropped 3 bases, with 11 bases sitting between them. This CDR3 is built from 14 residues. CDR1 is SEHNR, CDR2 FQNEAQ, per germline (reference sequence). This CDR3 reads CASSLPFGGYEQYF. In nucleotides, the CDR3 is TGTGCCAGCAGCTTACCGTTCGGGGGCTACGAGCAGTACTTC.

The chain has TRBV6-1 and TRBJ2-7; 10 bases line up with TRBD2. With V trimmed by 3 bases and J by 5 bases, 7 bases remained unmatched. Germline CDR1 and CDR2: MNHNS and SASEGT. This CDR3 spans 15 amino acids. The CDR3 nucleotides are TGTGCCAGCAGTGACTCGGGGCTAGCGGGAGACGAGCAGTACTTC. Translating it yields CASSDSGLAGDEQYF.

The CDR3 DNA reads as TGTGCCAGCAGAAACAGGCAGAACACTGAAGCTTTCTTT. It codes for CASRNRQNTEAFF. The V and J genes are TRBV6-1 and TRBJ1-1, with D possibly TRBD1 on 5 matching bases. V lost 6 bases and J 1 base, leaving 9 bases between the germline ends. This CDR3 has 13 amino acids. Germline V gene data show CDR1 as MNHNS and CDR2 as SASEGT.

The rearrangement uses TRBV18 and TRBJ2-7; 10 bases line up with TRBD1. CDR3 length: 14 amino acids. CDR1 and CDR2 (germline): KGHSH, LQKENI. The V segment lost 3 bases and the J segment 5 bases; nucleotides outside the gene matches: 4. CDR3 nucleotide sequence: TGTGCCAGCTCACCCGACAGGGGGCGACACGAGCAGTACTTC. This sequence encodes CASSPDRGRHEQYF.

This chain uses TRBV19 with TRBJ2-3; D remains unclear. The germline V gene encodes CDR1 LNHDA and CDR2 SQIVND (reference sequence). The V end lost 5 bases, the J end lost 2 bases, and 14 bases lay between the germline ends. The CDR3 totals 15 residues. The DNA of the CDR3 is TGTGCCAGTAGTCAGGCAGCCCCGACCACAGATACGCAGTATTTT. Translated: CASSQAAPTTDTQYF. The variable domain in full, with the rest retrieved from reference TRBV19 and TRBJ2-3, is DGGITQSPKYLFRKEGQNVTLSCEQNLNHDAMYWYRQDPGQGLRLIYYSQIVNDFQKGDIAEGYSVSREKKESFPLTVTSAQKNPTAFYLCASSQAAPTTDTQYFGPGTRLTVL.

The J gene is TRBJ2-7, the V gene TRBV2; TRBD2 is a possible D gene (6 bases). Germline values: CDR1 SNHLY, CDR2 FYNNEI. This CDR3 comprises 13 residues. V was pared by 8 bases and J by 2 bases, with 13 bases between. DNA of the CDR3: TGTGCCAGCGGACTACAGGTAACCTACGAGCAGTACTTC. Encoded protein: CASGLQVTYEQYF.

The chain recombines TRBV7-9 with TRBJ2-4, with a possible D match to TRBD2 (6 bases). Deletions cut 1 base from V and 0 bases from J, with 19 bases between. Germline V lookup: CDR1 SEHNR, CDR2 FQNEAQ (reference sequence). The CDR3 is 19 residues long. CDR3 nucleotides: TGTGCCAGCAGCTTAGTGGGTGGGGCAGGACTAATAGCCAAAAACATTCAGTACTTC. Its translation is CASSLVGGAGLIAKNIQYF.

CDR3 protein: CSAQMVNTEAFF. Here the CDR3 DNA reads TGCAGCGCCCAGATGGTGAACACTGAAGCTTTCTTT. V usage is TRBV29-1 and J usage is TRBJ1-1, with unresolved D. The germline V gene has CDR1 SQVTM and CDR2 ANQGSEA. Trimming took 7 bases from V and 0 from J, leaving 9 bases between them. CDR3 length: 12 residues.

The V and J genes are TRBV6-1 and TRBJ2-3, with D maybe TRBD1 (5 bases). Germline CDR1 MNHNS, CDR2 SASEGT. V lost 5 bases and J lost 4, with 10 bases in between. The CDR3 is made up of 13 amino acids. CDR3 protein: CASSPAGPDTQYF. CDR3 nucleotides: TGTGCCAGCAGTCCCGCAGGGCCAGATACGCAGTATTTT.

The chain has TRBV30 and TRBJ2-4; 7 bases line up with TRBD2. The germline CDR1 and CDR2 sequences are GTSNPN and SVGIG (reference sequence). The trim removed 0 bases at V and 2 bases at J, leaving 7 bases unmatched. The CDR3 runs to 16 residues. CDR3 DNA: TGTGCCTGGAGTGTCGGCGGGAGTTGGACCAAAAACATTCAGTACTTC. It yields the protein CAWSVGGSWTKNIQYF. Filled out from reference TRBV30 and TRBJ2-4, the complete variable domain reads SQTIHQWPATLVQPVGSPLSLECTVEGTSNPNLYWYRQAAGRGLQLLFYSVGIGQISSEVPQNLSASRPQDRQFILSSKKLLLSDSGFYLCAWSVGGSWTKNIQYFGAGTRLSVL.